This TCR beta chain was sequenced in a study of cytomegalovirus exposure and HLA in healthy donors. Findings and caveats of the study: Associated with cytomegalovirus, according to the listing, were 150 to 200 TCR beta chains. Cytomegalovirus status, reportedly, was diagnosed with high specificity and sensitivity by the classifier. There were a few CMV-associated chains whose specificity for CMV antigens was confirmed in vitro. Most TCR sequences were seen very rarely across donors, but some public TCRs occurred in many.

The germline CDR1 and CDR2 sequences are ENHRY and SYGVKD. The CDR3 spans 15 residues. The V and J ends lost 3 bases and 6 bases respectively, with 16 bases between them. The data were produced by immunoSEQ multiplex PCR, yet TCRdb's version contains in-frame clones alone and is incomplete. The table has about 130,000 clones, roughly 89% seen once. This clone occurred once. What it binds is unknown. The source of this sequence is a woman between 18 and 29 years old in good health and CMV-seropositive. Sequencing was performed on PBMCs. The chain employs TRBV10-3 and TRBJ2-3; a possible D gene is TRBD2 (5 bases). CDR3 region: CAISESTRSSDTQYF. Here the CDR3 DNA reads TGTGCCATCAGTGAATCAACTAGGTCGTCGGATACGCAGTATTTT.